This T cell receptor (beta chain) came from a study of shared clonotypes between healthy human individuals. As for the study in general: The donor pool was made up of two women and a few men aged 18 to 49.

The CDR3 spans 15 residues. Germline V gene lookup returns CDR1 MNHEY and CDR2 SVGAGI. The trim removed 4 bases at V and 3 bases at J, leaving 3 bases unmatched. Whole-study results and caveats: In this cohort, only blood was sampled, and tissue repertoires likely differ. A handful of donors showed sharing of approximately 5% of naive CD4 clonotypes.

A remark on this clone: Its antigen is not known.

Produced via immunoSEQ multiplex PCR; TCRdb's table is partial and in-frame only. Of roughly 1,500,000 clones listed, just under 99% were seen once; the top ten hold 0.36%. This TCR was recovered from a young man in good health. This chain uses TRBV6-5 with TRBJ2-7; TRBD2 matches 13 bases. Sequencing was done on a sample of naive CD4+ T cells sorted from blood. The subset here: CD45RA+ positively selected. In DNA, the CDR3 is TGTGCCAGCAGTTTGGGACTAGCGGGAAACTACGAGCAGTACTTC. Residues: CASSLGLAGNYEQYF.